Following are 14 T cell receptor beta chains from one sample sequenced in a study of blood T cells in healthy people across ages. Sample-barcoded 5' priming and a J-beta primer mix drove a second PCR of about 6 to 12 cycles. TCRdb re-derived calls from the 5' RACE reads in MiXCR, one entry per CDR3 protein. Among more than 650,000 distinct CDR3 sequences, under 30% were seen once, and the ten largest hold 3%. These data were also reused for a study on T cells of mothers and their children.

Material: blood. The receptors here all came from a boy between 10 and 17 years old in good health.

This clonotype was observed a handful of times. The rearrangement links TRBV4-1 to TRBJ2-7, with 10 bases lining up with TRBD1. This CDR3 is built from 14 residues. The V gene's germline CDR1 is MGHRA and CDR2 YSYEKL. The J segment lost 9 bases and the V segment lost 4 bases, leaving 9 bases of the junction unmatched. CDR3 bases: TGCGCCAGCAGCCTCCGGGACAGGGGTGACGGGCAGTACTTC. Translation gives CASSLRDRGDGQYF.

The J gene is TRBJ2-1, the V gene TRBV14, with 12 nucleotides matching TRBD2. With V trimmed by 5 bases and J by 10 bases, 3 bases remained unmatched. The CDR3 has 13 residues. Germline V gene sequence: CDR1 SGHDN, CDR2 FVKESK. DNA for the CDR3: TGTGCCAGCAGCTCGACTAGCGGGGGAGAGCAGTTCTTC. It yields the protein CASSSTSGGEQFF.

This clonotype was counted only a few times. CDR3 residues: CASSLTSGGAREQFF. CDR3 nucleotides: TGTGCCAGCAGCCTTACTAGCGGGGGGGCCAGAGAGCAGTTCTTC. This chain uses TRBV5-5 with TRBJ2-5, with TRBD2 identical over 13 bases. The closer fit of TRBJ2-1 to the DNA end suggests the J call may be wrong. The length of the CDR3 is 15 residues. From germline, CDR1 is SGHKS and CDR2 YYEKEE (reference sequence).

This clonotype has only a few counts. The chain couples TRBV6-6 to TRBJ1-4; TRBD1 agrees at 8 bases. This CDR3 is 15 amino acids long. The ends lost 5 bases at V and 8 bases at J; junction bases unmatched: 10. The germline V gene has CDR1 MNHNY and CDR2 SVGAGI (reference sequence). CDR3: CASSPLVTGVEKLFF. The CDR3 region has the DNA TGTGCCAGCAGTCCTCTTGTGACAGGGGTCGAAAAACTGTTTTTT.

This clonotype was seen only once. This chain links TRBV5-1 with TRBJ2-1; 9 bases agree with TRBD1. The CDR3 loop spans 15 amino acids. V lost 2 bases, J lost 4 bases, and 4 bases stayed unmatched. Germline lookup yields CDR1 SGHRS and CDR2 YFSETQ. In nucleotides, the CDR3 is TGCGCCAGCAGCTTACAGGGGGCCCTGTACAATGAGCAGTTCTTC. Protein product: CASSLQGALYNEQFF.

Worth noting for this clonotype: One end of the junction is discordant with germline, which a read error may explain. CDR3 sequence reads: CSAEDLSGTEPGNTIYF. In nucleotides, the CDR3 is TGCAGCGCTGAAGATTTGTCAGGAACTGAACCTGGAAACACCATATATTTT. The chain has TRBV29-1 and TRBJ1-3; D is unclear. This CDR3 comprises 17 residues. Germline CDR1 and CDR2: SQVTM and ANQGSEA.

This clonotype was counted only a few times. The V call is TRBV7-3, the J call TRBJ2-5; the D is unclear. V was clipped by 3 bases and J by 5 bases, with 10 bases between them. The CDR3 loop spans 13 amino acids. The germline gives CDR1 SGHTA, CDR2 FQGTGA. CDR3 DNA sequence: TGTGCCAGCAGCTTGGGGTTCCTGGAGACCCAGTACTTC. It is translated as CASSLGFLETQYF.

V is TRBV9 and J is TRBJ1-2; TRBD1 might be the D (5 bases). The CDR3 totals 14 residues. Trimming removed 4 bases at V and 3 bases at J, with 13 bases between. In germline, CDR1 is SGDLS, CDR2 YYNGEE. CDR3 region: CASSKQANHYGYTF. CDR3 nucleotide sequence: TGTGCCAGCAGCAAACAGGCGAATCACTATGGCTACACCTTC.

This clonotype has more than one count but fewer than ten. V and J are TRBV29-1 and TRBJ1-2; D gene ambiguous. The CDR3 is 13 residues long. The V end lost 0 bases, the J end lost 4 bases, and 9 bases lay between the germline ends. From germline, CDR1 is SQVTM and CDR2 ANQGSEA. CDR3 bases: TGCAGCGTTGAAGAATCAGGTGTCTATGGCTACACCTTC. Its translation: CSVEESGVYGYTF.

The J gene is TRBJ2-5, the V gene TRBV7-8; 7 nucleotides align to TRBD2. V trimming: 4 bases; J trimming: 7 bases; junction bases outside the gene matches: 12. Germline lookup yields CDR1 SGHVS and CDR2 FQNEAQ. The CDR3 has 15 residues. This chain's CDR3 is CASSYQGGLGGTQYF. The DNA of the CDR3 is TGTGCCAGCAGCTATCAGGGAGGACTAGGAGGGACCCAGTACTTC.

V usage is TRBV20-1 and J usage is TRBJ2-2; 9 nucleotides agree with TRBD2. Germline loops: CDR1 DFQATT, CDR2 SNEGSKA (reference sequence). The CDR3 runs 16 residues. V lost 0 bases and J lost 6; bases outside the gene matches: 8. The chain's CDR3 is CSARDRKLAGAGELFF. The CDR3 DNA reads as TGCAGTGCTAGAGATAGGAAGTTAGCGGGGGCCGGGGAGCTGTTTTTT.

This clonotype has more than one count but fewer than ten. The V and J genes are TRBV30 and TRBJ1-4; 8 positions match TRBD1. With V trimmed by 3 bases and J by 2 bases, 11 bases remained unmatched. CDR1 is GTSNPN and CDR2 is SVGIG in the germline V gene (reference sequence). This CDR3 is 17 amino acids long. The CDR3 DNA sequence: TGTGCCTGGAGCAGGGACAGGAAAGAAGCGACTAATGAAAAACTGTTTTTT. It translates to CAWSRDRKEATNEKLFF.

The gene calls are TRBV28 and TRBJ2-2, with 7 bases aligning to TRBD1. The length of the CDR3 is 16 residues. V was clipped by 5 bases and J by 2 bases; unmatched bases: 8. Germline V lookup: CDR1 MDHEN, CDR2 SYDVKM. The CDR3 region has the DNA TGTGCCAGCAGTCCGATCCGGGACAGTAACACCGGGGAGCTGTTTTTT. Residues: CASSPIRDSNTGELFF.

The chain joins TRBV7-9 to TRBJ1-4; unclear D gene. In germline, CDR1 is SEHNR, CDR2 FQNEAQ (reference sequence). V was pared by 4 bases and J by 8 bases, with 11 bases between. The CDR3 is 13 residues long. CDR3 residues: CASSSPIEEKLFF. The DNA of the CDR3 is TGTGCCAGCAGCTCCCCCATTGAGGAAAAACTGTTTTTT.